The 20 T cell receptor beta chains below come from one sample, sequenced in a study of post-analysis software for immune sequencing data. Study-level points and caveats: Five TRBV segments, TRBV5-6, TRBV5-1 and TRBV20-1 among them, were found more frequent in patients than controls.

Unique molecular identifiers had been added to the TCR beta cDNA libraries. TCRdb re-called the PCR reads with MiXCR, one entry per CDR3 protein. This table has approximately 730,000 distinct CDR3 sequences, roughly 46% appearing once. The antigens these receptors bind are not known. Sequencing used blood. The receptors were sampled from a girl aged 5 to 17 with multiple sclerosis.

The chain employs TRBV6-5 and TRBJ2-5, with 9 bases that match TRBD2. V lost 2 bases to trimming and J lost 11 bases; unmatched junction nucleotides: 9. The CDR3 covers 14 residues. Germline loops: CDR1 MNHEY, CDR2 SVGAGI. This CDR3 reads CASSYGRGGNEQYF. DNA of the CDR3: TGTGCCAGCAGTTACGGGCGGGGGGGCAATGAGCAGTACTTC.

This chain uses TRBV20-1 with TRBJ2-7; 12 bases are shared with TRBD2. The CDR3 is 17 amino acids. The J segment lost 3 bases and the V segment lost 0 bases, leaving 9 bases of the junction unmatched. Germline V gives CDR1 DFQATT, CDR2 SNEGSKA (reference sequence). The CDR3 DNA reads as TGCAGTGCTAGAGATCACCGGACTAGCGGGAAAATCTACGAGCAGTACTTC. Translating it yields CSARDHRTSGKIYEQYF.

This clonotype was seen a few times. The gene calls are TRBV12-3 or TRBV12-4 and TRBJ2-1; 9 bases fit TRBD2. This CDR3 comprises 15 residues. Unmatched junction bases numbered 9, after V lost 2 bases and J lost 10 bases. CDR3 sequence: CASSLWGSGSREQFF. CDR3 coding DNA: TGTGCCAGCAGTTTATGGGGTAGCGGGAGTCGAGAGCAGTTCTTC.

This clonotype was seen a single time. The chain uses TRBV15 and TRBJ2-5; 9 nucleotides align to TRBD2. Trimming at V came to 1 base and at J to 3 bases, leaving 9 bases not matched to a gene. Per the germline V gene, CDR1 is LNHNV and CDR2 is YYDKDF (reference sequence). This CDR3 is built from 17 residues. The CDR3 protein is CATSRGKGTSRKETQYF. DNA for the CDR3: TGTGCCACCAGCAGAGGGAAAGGGACTAGCAGAAAAGAGACCCAGTACTTC. Based on the CDR3 plus reference TRBV15 and TRBJ2-5, the full variable domain is DAMVIQNPRYQVTQFGKPVTLSCSQTLNHNVMYWYQQKSSQAPKLLFHYYDKDFNNEADTPDNFQSRRPNTSFCFLDIRSPGLGDTAMYLCATSRGKGTSRKETQYFGPGTRLLVL.

This clonotype has only one observation. This chain connects TRBV4-3 to TRBJ2-2; D might be TRBD2 (5 bases). Germline CDR1 and CDR2: LGHNA and YSLEER. This CDR3 spans 14 amino acids. Trimming cost V 0 bases and J 6 bases, with 8 bases left between them. The CDR3 region has the DNA TGCGCCAGCAGCCAAGACTCGCGGGCCGGGGAGCTGTTTTTT. Translating it yields CASSQDSRAGELFF.

This clonotype was seen a handful of times. The CDR3 loop is CASSGPSGRAGNEQFF. The CDR3, as DNA: TGTGCCAGCAGTGGCCCTAGCGGGAGGGCCGGAAATGAGCAGTTCTTC. The V call is TRBV12-3 or TRBV12-4, the J call TRBJ2-1; 12 bases are a match to TRBD2. After removal of 5 bases from V and 7 bases from J, the junction contained 9 bases not matched to a gene. CDR3 length: 16 residues.

The V and J genes are TRBV20-1 and TRBJ2-1; 12 nucleotides match TRBD2. Germline CDR1 DFQATT, CDR2 SNEGSKA (reference sequence). V lost 6 bases and J lost 9; bases outside the gene matches: 15. CDR3 length: 16 amino acids. CDR3 loop: CSARRASSGRGGEQFF. The CDR3 DNA follows: TGCAGTGCGCGGCGCGCTTCTAGCGGGAGGGGGGGTGAGCAGTTCTTC.

The V call is TRBV28, the J call TRBJ1-2; no clear D gene. This CDR3 comprises 13 residues. Germline CDR1 and CDR2: MDHEN and SYDVKM. V was pared by 6 bases and J by 2 bases, with 10 bases between. CDR3 amino acids: CASRFERNYGYTF. Written as DNA, the CDR3 is TGTGCCAGCAGGTTTGAGAGGAACTATGGCTACACCTTC.

This CDR3 reads CASSKLVGGLNEQFF. As DNA, the CDR3 is TGTGCCAGCAGTAAACTAGTGGGAGGACTCAATGAGCAGTTCTTC. The rearrangement joins TRBV28 to TRBJ2-1, with a possible D match to TRBD2 (6 bases). CDR3 size: 15 residues. V was shortened by 5 bases and J by 6 bases, with 17 bases between the two germline ends. Germline V CDR1 and CDR2: MDHEN, SYDVKM.

The CDR3 DNA sequence: TGCAGTGCTATTTCAGGGAACACTGAAGCTTTCTTT. The encoded protein is CSAISGNTEAFF. V gene TRBV20-1 combines with J gene TRBJ1-1, with D hard to call. Looked up from germline, CDR1 is DFQATT and CDR2 is SNEGSKA (reference sequence). The length of the CDR3 is 12 residues. V dropped 4 bases and J dropped 1 base, with 7 bases sitting between them.

The rearrangement links TRBV11-2 to TRBJ2-5; 8 nucleotides line up with TRBD2. Germline trimming cut 1 base from V and 4 bases from J; bases unmatched to any gene: 8. The CDR3 spans 16 residues. In germline, CDR1 is SGHAT, CDR2 FQNNGV. CDR3 sequence reads: CASSLVVVSGRETQYF. The CDR3 bases are TGTGCCAGCAGCTTAGTAGTGGTGAGCGGGAGAGAGACCCAGTACTTC.

A few counts support this clonotype. The rearrangement joins TRBV5-6 to TRBJ2-7; no clear D gene. Germline V gene data show CDR1 as SGHDT and CDR2 as YYEEEE. V dropped 4 bases and J dropped 6 bases, with 14 bases sitting between them. The CDR3 consists of 13 residues. The CDR3 bases are TGTGCCAGCAGCCCCCAAGGCGTAGTCGAGCAGTACTTC. It encodes CASSPQGVVEQYF.

This clonotype appeared a few times. V is TRBV6-1 and J is TRBJ2-7; D is tentatively TRBD1 or TRBD2 (5 bases each). This CDR3 has 15 residues. Germline V lookup: CDR1 MNHNS, CDR2 SASEGT. V was cut by 6 bases and J by 2 bases, with 17 bases left in between. This CDR3 is CASRSLGRATYEQYF. The CDR3 coding sequence is TGTGCCAGCAGATCCTTGGGGCGGGCGACCTACGAGCAGTACTTC.

The chain employs TRBV28 and TRBJ2-7; D may be TRBD2 (5 bases). Germline CDR1 is MDHEN and CDR2 is SYDVKM. The CDR3 spans 14 residues. V was pared by 3 bases and J by 0 bases, with 9 bases between. CDR3 protein: CASSFEGLSYEQYF. CDR3 in DNA: TGTGCCAGCAGTTTTGAGGGCCTCTCCTACGAGCAGTACTTC.

V is TRBV6-6 and J is TRBJ1-1; D not certain. The germline gives CDR1 MNHNY, CDR2 SVGAGI (reference sequence). Trimming stripped 5 bases from V and 2 bases from J, with 9 bases between. The CDR3 spans 13 residues. CDR3 sequence reads: CASSPIGNTEAFF. The DNA of the CDR3 is TGTGCCAGCAGTCCGATAGGAAACACTGAAGCTTTCTTT.

This clonotype has only a few counts. The chain recombines TRBV9 with TRBJ2-3; 8 nucleotides match TRBD2. Trimming took 3 bases from V and 4 from J; bases not matched to a gene: 10. CDR1 SGDLS and CDR2 YYNGEE come from the germline V gene. The CDR3 is 16 amino acids. The CDR3 protein is CASSARGGRTADTQYF. The CDR3 bases are TGTGCCAGCAGCGCGCGGGGCGGGAGGACCGCAGATACGCAGTATTTT.

V gene TRBV20-1 combines with J gene TRBJ2-1; D is possibly TRBD1 or TRBD2 (5 bases each). The CDR3 totals 13 residues. The germline gives CDR1 DFQATT, CDR2 SNEGSKA (reference sequence). V was pared by 0 bases and J by 12 bases, with 15 bases between. The chain's CDR3 is CSARDGSSGLQFF. The CDR3 DNA sequence: TGCAGTGCTAGAGACGGCTCCTCGGGGCTGCAGTTCTTC.

J is TRBJ1-1 and V is TRBV12-3 or TRBV12-4; perhaps TRBD1 as D (6 bases). The CDR3 loop spans 14 amino acids. Trimming pared 2 bases from V and 6 bases from J, leaving 13 bases between. The CDR3 DNA is TGTGCCAGCAGTTTATACAGGGCTTCCCCTGAAGCTTTCTTT. It yields the protein CASSLYRASPEAFF.

The chain has TRBV29-1 and TRBJ2-1, with 7 bases matching TRBD2. Losses at the gene ends were 1 base for V and 3 bases for J; bases not matched to a gene: 3. CDR3 length: 14 residues. Germline V gives CDR1 SQVTM, CDR2 ANQGSEA. DNA of the CDR3: TGCAGCGTTGAAGGGCGGGAGAACTACAATGAGCAGTTCTTC. This gives the protein CSVEGRENYNEQFF.

This clonotype was counted only a few times. The V call is TRBV6-5, the J call TRBJ1-1; D gene ambiguous. CDR3 length: 14 amino acids. V gave up 4 bases and J gave up 1 base, with 10 bases separating them. The germline V gene has CDR1 MNHEY and CDR2 SVGAGI. The CDR3 loop reads CASSSGPKNTEAFF. CDR3 nucleotide sequence: TGTGCCAGCAGTTCCGGGCCCAAGAACACTGAAGCTTTCTTT.